This T cell receptor (beta chain) was identified in a study of molecular identifiers for immune sequencing clone quantification. In the study overall: Split five ways in replicates, RNA from roughly 20,000 or 100,000 naive CD8 cells had four portions sequenced.

TCRdb independently ran MiXCR on the PCR reads; one entry per CDR3 protein. The sample includes 60,000 to 80,000 distinct CDR3 sequences, approximately 17% of them seen just once. Per the germline V gene, CDR1 is SGHRS and CDR2 is YFSETQ. V lost 2 bases and J 0 bases, leaving 8 bases between the germline ends. This CDR3 comprises 15 residues. This sequence originates from a human donor in good health. Some libraries in this study had Jurkat cell RNA spiked in. The chain employs TRBV5-1 and TRBJ1-4; D is undetermined. What was sequenced was naive CD8+ T cells from blood, with Jurkat cell RNA spiked in. The sample's subset: FACS-sorted CD8+CD4-CCR7+CD45RA+ naive T cells. This CDR3 reads CASSFLTATNEKLFF. The DNA of the CDR3 is TGCGCCAGCAGCTTTCTAACCGCAACTAATGAAAAACTGTTTTTT.